The present TCR beta chain was sequenced within a study of T-cell reconstitution after alpha-beta-depleted transplantation in children. TCRbeta library preparation incorporated unique molecular identifiers. One entry per CDR3 protein results from TCRdb running MiXCR on the PCR reads. The table has some 500,000 distinct CDR3 sequences, 18% seen once. Trimming pared 6 bases from V and 2 bases from J, leaving 19 bases between. Germline V gives CDR1 DFQATT, CDR2 SNEGSKA (reference sequence). This CDR3 is 15 amino acids long. This sequence originates from a human donor who donated a stem cell graft to a child with acute lymphoblastic leukemia. The J gene is TRBJ2-5, the V gene TRBV20-1; D uncertain. Here the sequenced sample was PBMCs from the stem cell graft donor, taken from the stem cell graft. This CDR3 is CSASSLLASQETQYF. CDR3 sequence (DNA): TGCAGTGCCAGTTCTCTGTTGGCGAGTCAAGAGACCCAGTACTTC.